This record covers a single T cell receptor (beta chain). Its antigen specificity is not known. A read error is possible here, since a much larger clone lies one base away. It is likely a read error, because the conserved phenylalanine at the end of the CDR3 is missing. This specimen comes from a study of blood T cells in healthy people across ages (dated by TCRdb to about 2015). At the level of the whole study: Template switching captured roughly one uniquely barcoded TCR beta cDNA molecule per two T cells in model experiments. The study measured age-related changes in TCR beta repertoire diversity using deep sequencing normalized with unique cDNA molecular identifiers. The donors were divided into four age groups: young (average around 17 years), middle-aged (about 41), aged (about 61) and long-lived (approximately 74). To avoid experimental bias, donors of different ages were randomly spread across the sequencing lanes. Two additional independent replicas of 1 million unique cDNA reads from the same blood draw were analyzed for two donors (one aged 18 to 30 and one aged 80 or older). The research as a whole found: Because donor CMV infection status was unknown, age-related changes in expanded clonotypes were potentially confounded. As age increased, observed TCR beta diversity per million T cells dropped in a roughly linear way, and a significant reduction was already evident by age 40. The percentage of naive T cells measured by flow cytometry correlated strongly with observed TCR beta diversity. Estimates of total diversity based on one million sequenced T cells were considered lower bounds and underestimates. Compared with the aged group, the long-lived group had more naive CD4+ T cells, fewer expanded clones and increased TCR diversity, a pattern suggesting age selection. Conclusive comparison of naive and antigen-experienced compartments was prevented by the profiling of bulk unsorted PBMCs.

The library was built by means of 5' RACE. The sequencer listed for this sample is Illumina HiSeq 2500. A second 7 to 11 cycle PCR used a sample-barcoded 5' primer and a J-beta primer mix. A unique molecular identifier was introduced onto each TCR beta cDNA molecule by a template-switch 5' adaptor carrying 12 random nucleotides. Each sample yielded at least 3 million CDR3-containing paired-end reads. First-strand cDNA synthesis was performed from all RNA using the Mint cDNA synthesis kit, with priming by a TRBC-specific oligonucleotide. After uracil-DNA glycosylase treatment, a first 18-cycle PCR used universal primers M1SS and BC2_uni_R on all cDNA. Per the source publication's procedure: Normalization of each sample was performed by random selection of 1 million high-quality reads, each carrying a distinct molecular identifier. Instead of being binned into consensus sequences, reads with shared molecular identifiers were discarded. CDR3 identification, clonotype clustering and error correction used MiTCR with a Q25 quality threshold and the strictest error-elimination algorithm. A nonparametric unseen species model using Euler transformation provided a lower-bound estimate of total TCR beta diversity. TCRdb reran the public reads through fastp at Q25 and MiXCR, keeping productive beta chains. All rows with the same CDR3 protein become a single entry with the most common DNA and genes. The authors' filters were not applied to this entry. The sample contains roughly 730,000 distinct CDR3 sequences, roughly 56% of them found a single time. The ten largest make up roughly 25% of the sample.

The germline V gene sets CDR1 to SGHRS and CDR2 to YFSETQ. From its first to its last residue, the CDR3 has 12 amino acids. Of the read, only the CDR3 DNA is kept; its 36 bases are in frame from base 1. Between the V and J ends, shortened by 3 bases and 7 bases respectively, the junction contains 11 bases. The 39 donors, aged about 6 to 100 years, were systemically healthy Caucasian individuals from Russia. Around 9.9 milliliters of peripheral blood were collected from each donor into EDTA-treated Vacutainer tubes. Ficoll-Paque density-gradient centrifugation was used to isolate PBMCs, with at least 6.5 million per sample. Total RNA, at least 6 micrograms per sample, was extracted from PBMCs with Trizol reagent. The percentages of naive CD45RAhigh/CD27high T cells were determined by flow cytometry on a PBMC aliquot from every donor.

The TCR sequence derives from a man between 35 and 55 years old in good health. This receptor chain uses TRBV5-1 and TRBJ2-7, with a weak D call of TRBD2 (6 bases match). The sequencing sample was made of blood. The sequenced DNA: TGCGCCAGCAGCTGGGATCGGGGGGAGCAGTACTCC. Translated, it gives CASSWDRGEQYS.